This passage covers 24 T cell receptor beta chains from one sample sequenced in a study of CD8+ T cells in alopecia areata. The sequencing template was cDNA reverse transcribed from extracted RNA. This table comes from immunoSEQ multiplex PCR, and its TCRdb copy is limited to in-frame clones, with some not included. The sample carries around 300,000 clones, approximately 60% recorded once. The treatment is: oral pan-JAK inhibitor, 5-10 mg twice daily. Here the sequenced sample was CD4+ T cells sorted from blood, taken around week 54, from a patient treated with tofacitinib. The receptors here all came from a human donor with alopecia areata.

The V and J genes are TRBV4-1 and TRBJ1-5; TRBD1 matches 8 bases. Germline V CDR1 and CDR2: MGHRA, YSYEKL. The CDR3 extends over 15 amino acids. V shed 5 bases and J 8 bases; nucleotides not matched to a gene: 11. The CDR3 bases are TGCGCCAGCAGCACCTCAGGGGGCGGATTCGAGCCCCAGCATTTT. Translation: CASSTSGGGFEPQHF.

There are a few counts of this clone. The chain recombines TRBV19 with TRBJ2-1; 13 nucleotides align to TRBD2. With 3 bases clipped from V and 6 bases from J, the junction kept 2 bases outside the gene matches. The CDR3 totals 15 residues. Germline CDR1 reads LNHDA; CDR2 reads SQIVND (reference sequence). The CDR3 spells CASSIWTSGGNEQFF. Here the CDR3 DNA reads TGTGCCAGTAGTATCTGGACTAGCGGGGGCAATGAGCAGTTCTTC.

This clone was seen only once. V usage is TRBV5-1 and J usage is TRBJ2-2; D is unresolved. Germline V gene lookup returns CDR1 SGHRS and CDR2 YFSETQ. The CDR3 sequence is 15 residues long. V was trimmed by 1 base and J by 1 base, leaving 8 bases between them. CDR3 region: CASSLSGKNTGELFF. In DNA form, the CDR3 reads TGCGCCAGCAGCTTGTCTGGAAAGAACACCGGGGAGCTGTTTTTT.

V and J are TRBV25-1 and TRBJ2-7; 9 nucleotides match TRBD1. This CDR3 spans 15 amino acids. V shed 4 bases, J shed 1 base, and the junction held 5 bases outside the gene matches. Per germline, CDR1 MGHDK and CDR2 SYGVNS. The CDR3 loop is CASSGTGGYSYEQYF. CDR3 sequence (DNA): TGTGCCAGCAGTGGTACAGGGGGCTATTCCTACGAGCAGTACTTC.

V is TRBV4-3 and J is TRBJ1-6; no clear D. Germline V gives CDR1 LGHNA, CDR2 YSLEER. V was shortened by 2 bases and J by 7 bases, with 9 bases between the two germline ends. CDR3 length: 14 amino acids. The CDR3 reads CASSQRQTNSPLHF. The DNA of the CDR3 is TGCGCCAGCAGCCAACGGCAGACAAATTCACCCCTCCACTTT.

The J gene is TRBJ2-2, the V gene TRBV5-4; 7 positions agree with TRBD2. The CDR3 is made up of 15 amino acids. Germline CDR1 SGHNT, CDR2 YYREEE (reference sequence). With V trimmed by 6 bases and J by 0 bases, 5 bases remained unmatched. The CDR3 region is CASTPRGANTGELFF. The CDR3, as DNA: TGTGCCAGCACCCCCCGGGGGGCGAACACCGGGGAGCTGTTTTTT.

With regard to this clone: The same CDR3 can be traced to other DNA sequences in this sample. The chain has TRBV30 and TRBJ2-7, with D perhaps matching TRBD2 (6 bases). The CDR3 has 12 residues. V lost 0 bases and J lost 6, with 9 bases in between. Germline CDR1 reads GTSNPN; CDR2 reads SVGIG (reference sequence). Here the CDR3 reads CAWSVRGGEQYF. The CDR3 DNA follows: TGTGCCTGGAGTGTGAGGGGAGGCGAGCAGTACTTC.

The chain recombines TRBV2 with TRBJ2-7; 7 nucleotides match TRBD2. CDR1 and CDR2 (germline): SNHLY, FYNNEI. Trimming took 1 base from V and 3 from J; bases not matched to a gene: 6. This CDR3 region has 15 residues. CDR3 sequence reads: CASSEGGGRFYEQYF. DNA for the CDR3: TGTGCCAGCAGTGAAGGGGGGGGACGCTTCTACGAGCAGTACTTC.

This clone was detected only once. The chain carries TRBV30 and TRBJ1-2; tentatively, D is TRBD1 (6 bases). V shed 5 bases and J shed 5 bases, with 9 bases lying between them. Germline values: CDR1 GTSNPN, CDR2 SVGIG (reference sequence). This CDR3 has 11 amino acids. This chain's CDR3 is CAWAQGYGYTF. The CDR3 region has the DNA TGTGCCTGGGCACAGGGATATGGCTACACCTTC.

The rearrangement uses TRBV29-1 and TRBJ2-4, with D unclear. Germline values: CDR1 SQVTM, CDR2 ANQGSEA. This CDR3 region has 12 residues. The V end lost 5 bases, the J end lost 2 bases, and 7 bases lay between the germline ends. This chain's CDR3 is CSVHGPKNIQYF. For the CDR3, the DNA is TGCAGCGTTCACGGCCCCAAAAACATTCAGTACTTC.

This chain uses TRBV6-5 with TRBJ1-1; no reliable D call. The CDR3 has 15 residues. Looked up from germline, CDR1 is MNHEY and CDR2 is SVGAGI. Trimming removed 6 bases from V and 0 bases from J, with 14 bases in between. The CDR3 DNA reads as TGTGCCAGCAGCTGGGCCGGGCTTCTGAACACTGAAGCTTTCTTT. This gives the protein CASSWAGLLNTEAFF.

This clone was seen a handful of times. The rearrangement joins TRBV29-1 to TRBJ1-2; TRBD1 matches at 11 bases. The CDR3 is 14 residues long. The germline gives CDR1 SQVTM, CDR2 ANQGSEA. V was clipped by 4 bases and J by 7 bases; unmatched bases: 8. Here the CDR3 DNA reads TGCAGCGTTGCACCGGGACAGGGGGTGCGTGGCTACACCTTC. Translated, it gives CSVAPGQGVRGYTF.

The CDR3 here is CASSPLYSPLHF. CDR3 nucleotide sequence: TGTGCCAGCAGCCCGCTTTATTCACCCCTCCACTTT. The chain joins TRBV27 to TRBJ1-6; D uncertain. CDR3 length equals 12 residues. V was pared by 6 bases and J by 8 bases, with 8 bases between. Germline values: CDR1 MNHEY, CDR2 SMNVEV (reference sequence).

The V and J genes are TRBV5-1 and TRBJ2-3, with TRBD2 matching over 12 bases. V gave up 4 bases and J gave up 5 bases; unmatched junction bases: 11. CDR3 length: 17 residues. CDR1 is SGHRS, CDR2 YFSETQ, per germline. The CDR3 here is CASSPGLAGPQGDTQYF. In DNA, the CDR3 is TGCGCCAGCAGCCCGGGACTAGCGGGCCCCCAGGGAGATACGCAGTATTTT.

CDR3 nucleotides: TGTGCCAGCCGGCGGGAGGTCCAGGAGACCCAGTACTTC. Residues: CASRREVQETQYF. The chain is built from TRBV27 and TRBJ2-5, with 8 bases matching TRBD2. The CDR3 totals 13 residues. After removal of 8 bases from V and 5 bases from J, the junction contained 7 bases not matched to a gene. Germline V gene sequence: CDR1 MNHEY, CDR2 SMNVEV (reference sequence).

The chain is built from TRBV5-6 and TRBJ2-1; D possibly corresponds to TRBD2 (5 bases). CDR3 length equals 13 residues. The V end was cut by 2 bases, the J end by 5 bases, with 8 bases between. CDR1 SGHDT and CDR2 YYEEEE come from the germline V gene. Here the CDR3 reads CASSFLANNEQFF. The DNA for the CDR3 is TGTGCCAGCAGCTTCCTAGCAAACAATGAGCAGTTCTTC.

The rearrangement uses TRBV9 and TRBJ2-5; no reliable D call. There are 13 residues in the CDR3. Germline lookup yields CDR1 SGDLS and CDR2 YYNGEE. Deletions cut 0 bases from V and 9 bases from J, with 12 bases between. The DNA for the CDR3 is TGTGCCAGCAGCGTAGATGTCGGACGGGCCCAGTACTTC. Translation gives CASSVDVGRAQYF.

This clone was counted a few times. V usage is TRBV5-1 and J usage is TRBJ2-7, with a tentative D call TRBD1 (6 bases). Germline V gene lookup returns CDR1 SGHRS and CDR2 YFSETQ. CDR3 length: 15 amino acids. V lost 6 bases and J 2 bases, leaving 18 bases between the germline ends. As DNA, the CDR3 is TGCGCCAGCAAGGGGCTGAGGGGGTCGCCCTACGAGCAGTACTTC. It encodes CASKGLRGSPYEQYF.

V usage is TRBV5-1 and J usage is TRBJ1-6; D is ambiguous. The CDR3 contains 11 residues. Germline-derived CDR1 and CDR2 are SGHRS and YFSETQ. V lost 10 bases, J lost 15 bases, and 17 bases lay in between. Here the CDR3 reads CASRDGSSLHF. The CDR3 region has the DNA TGCGCCTCGAGAGATGGCAGTAGCCTCCACTTT.

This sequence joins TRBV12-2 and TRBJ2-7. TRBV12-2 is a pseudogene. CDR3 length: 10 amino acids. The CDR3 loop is CASFPHEQYF. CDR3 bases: TGTGCAAGTTTCCCCCACGAGCAGTACTTC.

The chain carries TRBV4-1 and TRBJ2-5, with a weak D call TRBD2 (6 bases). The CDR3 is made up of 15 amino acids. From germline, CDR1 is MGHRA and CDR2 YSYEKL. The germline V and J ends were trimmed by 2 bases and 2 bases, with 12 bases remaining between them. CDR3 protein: CASSQNAGPQETQYF. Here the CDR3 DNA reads TGCGCCAGCAGCCAAAATGCGGGGCCTCAAGAGACCCAGTACTTC.

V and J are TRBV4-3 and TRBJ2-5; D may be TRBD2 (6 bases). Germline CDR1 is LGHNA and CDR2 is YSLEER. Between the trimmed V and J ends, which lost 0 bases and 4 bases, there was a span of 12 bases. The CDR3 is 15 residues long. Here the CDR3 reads CASSQDTGVGETQYF. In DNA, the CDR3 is TGCGCCAGCAGCCAAGATACGGGGGTTGGAGAGACCCAGTACTTC.

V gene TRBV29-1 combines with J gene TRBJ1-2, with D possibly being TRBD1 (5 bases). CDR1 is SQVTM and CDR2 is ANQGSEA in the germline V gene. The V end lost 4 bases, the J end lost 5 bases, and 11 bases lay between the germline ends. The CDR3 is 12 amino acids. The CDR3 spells CSVAQGGYGYTF. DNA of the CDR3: TGCAGCGTTGCTCAGGGAGGATATGGCTACACCTTC.

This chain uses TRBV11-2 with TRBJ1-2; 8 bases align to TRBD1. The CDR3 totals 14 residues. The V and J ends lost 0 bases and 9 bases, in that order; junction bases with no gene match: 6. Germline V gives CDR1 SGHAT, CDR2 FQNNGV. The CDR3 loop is CASSLDQRQGSYTF. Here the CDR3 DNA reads TGTGCCAGCAGCTTAGATCAGCGACAGGGGAGCTACACCTTC.